This paragraph reports one T cell receptor (beta chain). This CDR3 contains 15 residues. CDR1 and CDR2 (germline): LNHNV, YYDKDF (reference sequence). Losses at the gene ends were 0 bases for V and 4 bases for J; bases not matched to a gene: 5. Original handling: Quantification of nucleated cells was approximated via reference gene primer amplification. The protocol was immunoSEQ multiplex PCR, while the TCRdb copy is restricted to in-frame clones and leaves out a portion. V and J calls and clone size are given by that table; D and trimming were obtained from the DNA. The sample shows approximately 300,000 clones, around 90% of them seen only once. The sample comes from a study of blood T cell repertoires in COVID-19. Background on the study: The analysed material was cDNA or gDNA that came from T cells, B-cell-depleted T cells, or PBMCs.

The receptor comes from a woman in her forties or fifties who had recovered from COVID-19. This sequence joins TRBV15 and TRBJ2-7, with 8 positions matching TRBD1. Sequencing used peripheral blood. The CDR3 DNA sequence: TGTGCCACCAGCAGAGAGGGGACAGGACCATACGAGCAGTACTTC. As protein: CATSREGTGPYEQYF.